This T cell receptor (beta chain) was recovered during a study of shared clonotypes between healthy human individuals. General observations from the study: The sampled material consisted only of blood, and tissue repertoires are likely to differ.

Sequenced by immunoSEQ multiplex PCR; TCRdb stores in-frame clones only, minus some. This table holds under 2.5 million clones, about nine tenths found once. This clone appeared once. Its matching antigen is unknown. V dropped 5 bases and J dropped 2 bases, with 10 bases sitting between them. This CDR3 region has 13 residues. Germline V gene lookup returns CDR1 SGHNT and CDR2 YYREEE (reference sequence). The V call is TRBV5-4, the J call TRBJ1-1; D is unresolved. The TCR comes from a man aged 18 to 29 in good health. Some clones in this sample may be carry-over from other donors' samples. The sequenced sample consisted of naive CD4+ T cells from PBMCs. Subset specified: CD45RA+ positively selected. CDR3 loop: CASRYGINTEAFF. The CDR3 DNA follows: TGTGCCAGCAGATATGGGATCAACACTGAAGCTTTCTTT.